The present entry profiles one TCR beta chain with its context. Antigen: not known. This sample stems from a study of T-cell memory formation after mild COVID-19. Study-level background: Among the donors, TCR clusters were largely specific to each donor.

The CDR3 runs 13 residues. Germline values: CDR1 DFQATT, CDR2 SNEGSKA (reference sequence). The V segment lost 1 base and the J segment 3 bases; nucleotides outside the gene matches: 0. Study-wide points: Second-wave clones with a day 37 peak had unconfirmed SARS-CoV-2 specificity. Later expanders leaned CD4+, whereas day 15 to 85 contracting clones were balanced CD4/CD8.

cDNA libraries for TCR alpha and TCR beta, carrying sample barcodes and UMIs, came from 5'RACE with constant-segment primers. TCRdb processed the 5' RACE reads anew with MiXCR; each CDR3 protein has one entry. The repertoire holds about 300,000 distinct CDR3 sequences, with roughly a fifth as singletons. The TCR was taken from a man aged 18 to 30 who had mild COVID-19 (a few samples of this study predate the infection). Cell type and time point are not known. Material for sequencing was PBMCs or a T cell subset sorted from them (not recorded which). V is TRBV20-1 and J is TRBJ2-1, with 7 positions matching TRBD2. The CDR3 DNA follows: TGCAGTGCTAGAGGGGGGGGCTACAATGAGCAGTTCTTC. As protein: CSARGGGYNEQFF.